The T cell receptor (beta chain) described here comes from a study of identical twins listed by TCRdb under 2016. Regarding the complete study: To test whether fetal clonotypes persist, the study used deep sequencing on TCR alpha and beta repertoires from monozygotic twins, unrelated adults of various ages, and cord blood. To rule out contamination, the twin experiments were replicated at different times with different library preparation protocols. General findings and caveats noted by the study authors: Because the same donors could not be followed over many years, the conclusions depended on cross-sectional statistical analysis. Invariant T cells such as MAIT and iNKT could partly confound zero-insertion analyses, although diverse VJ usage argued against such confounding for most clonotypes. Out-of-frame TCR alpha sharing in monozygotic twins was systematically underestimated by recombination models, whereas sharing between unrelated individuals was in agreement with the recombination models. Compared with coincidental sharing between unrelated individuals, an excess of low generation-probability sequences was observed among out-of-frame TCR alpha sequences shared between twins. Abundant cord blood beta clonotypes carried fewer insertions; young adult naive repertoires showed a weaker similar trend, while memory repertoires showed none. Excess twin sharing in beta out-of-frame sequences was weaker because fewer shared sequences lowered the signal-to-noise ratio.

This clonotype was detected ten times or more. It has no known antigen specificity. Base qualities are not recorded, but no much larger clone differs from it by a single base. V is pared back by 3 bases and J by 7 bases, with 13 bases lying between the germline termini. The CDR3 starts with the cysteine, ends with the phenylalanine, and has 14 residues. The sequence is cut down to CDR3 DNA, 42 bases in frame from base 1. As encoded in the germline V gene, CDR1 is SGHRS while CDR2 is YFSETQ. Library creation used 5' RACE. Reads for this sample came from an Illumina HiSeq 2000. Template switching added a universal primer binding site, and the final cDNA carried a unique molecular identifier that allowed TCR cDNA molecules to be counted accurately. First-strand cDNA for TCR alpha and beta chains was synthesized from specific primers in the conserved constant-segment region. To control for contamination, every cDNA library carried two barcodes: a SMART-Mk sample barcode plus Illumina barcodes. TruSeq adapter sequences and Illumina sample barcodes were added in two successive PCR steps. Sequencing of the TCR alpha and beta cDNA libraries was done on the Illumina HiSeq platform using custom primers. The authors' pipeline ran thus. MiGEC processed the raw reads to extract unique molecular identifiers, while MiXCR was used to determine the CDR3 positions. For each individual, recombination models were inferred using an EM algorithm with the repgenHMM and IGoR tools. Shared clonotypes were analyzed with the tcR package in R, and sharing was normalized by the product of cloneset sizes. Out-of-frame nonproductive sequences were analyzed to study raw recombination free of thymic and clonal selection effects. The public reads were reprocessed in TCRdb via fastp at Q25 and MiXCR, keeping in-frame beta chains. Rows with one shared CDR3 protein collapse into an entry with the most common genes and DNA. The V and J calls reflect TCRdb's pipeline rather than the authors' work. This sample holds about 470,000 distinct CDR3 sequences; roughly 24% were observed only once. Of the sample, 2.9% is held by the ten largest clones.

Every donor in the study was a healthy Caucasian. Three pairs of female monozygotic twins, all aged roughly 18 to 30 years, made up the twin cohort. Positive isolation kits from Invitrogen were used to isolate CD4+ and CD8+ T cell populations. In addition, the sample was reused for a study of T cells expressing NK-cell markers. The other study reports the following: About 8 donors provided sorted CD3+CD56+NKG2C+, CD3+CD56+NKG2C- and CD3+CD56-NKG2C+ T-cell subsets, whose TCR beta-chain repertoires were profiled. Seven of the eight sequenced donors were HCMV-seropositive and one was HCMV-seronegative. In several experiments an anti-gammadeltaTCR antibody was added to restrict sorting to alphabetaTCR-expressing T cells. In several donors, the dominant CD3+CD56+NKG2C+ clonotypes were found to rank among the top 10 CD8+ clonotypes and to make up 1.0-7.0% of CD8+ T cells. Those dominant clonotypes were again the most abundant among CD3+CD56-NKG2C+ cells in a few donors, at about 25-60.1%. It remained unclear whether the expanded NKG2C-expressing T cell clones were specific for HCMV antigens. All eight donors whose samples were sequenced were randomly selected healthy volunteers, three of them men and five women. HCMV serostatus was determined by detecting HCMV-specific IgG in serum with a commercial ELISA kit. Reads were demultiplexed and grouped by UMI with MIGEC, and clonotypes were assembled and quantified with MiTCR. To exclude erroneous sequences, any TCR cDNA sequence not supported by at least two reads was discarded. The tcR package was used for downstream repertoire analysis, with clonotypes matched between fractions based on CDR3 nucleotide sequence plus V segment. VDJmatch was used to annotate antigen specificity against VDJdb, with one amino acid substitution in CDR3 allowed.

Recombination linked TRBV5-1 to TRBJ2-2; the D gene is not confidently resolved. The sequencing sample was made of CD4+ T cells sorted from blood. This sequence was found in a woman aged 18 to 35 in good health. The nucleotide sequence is TGCGCCAGCAGCTCAGATGCCCGAAGCGGGGAGCTGTTTTTT. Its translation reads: CASSSDARSGELFF.